A selection of T cell receptor beta chains follows, all from one sample in a study of human T cells and chemical hapten exposure. TCRdb analysed the RACE reads with MiXCR anew, one entry per CDR3 protein. The sample yields some 380,000 distinct CDR3 sequences, nearly 5% seen once. Specimen: whole blood, collected in connection with sensitization to the hapten diphenylcyclopropenone (DPC). These receptor sequences come from a woman between 45 and 60 years old with alopecia areata. Some clones in this sample may be carry-over from other donors' samples. The CDR3 runs from the conserved cysteine through the conserved F or W.

cdr3_length: 12; v_call: TRBV6-2/TRBV6-3; cdr3_aa: CASSYINTEAFF
cdr3_length: 13; v_call: TRBV6-1; cdr3_aa: CASSEGDTGDLFF
cdr3_length: 15; v_call: TRBV4-3; cdr3_aa: CASSQDKFVNSPLHF
cdr3_length: 16; v_call: TRBV9; cdr3_aa: CASSRSGIFNTGELFF
cdr3_length: 14; v_call: TRBV11-2; cdr3_aa: CASCRDPSANEQFF
cdr3_length: 13; v_call: TRBV6-1; cdr3_aa: CATPRGQYYGYTF
cdr3_length: 15; v_call: TRBV4-1; cdr3_aa: CASSQESGFRQPQHF
cdr3_length: 13; v_call: TRBV12-3/TRBV12-4; cdr3_aa: CASTETGTYEQYF
cdr3_length: 14; v_call: TRBV21-1; cdr3_aa: CASSPPGIAGEQYF
cdr3_length: 19; v_call: TRBV6-2/TRBV6-3; cdr3_aa: CASSYPTGLAGEGTDTQYF
cdr3_length: 14; v_call: TRBV30; cdr3_aa: CAWSPAGANYGYTF
cdr3_length: 14; v_call: TRBV29-1; cdr3_aa: CSVGTGGLGTEAFF
cdr3_length: 14; v_call: TRBV9; cdr3_aa: CASSVFSGANVLTF
cdr3_length: 12; v_call: TRBV5-1; cdr3_aa: CASSADNEKLFF
cdr3_length: 10; v_call: TRBV2; cdr3_aa: CASIPGGYTF
cdr3_length: 15; v_call: TRBV5-1; cdr3_aa: CASSGRRGMNTEAFF
cdr3_length: 13; v_call: TRBV6-6; cdr3_aa: CASSYSTLNEQFF
cdr3_length: 15; v_call: TRBV5-1; cdr3_aa: CASRPPGQGTDGYTF
cdr3_length: 13; v_call: TRBV29-1; cdr3_aa: CSVTEPPLHGYTF
cdr3_length: 16; v_call: TRBV7-8; cdr3_aa: CASSPQGKSGNSPLHF
cdr3_length: 14; v_call: TRBV28; cdr3_aa: CASSLGVGRGKAFF
cdr3_length: 15; v_call: TRBV4-3; cdr3_aa: CASSPDEQGTDTQYF
cdr3_length: 14; v_call: TRBV12-3/TRBV12-4; cdr3_aa: CASSAGTGGNEQFF
cdr3_length: 14; v_call: TRBV20-1; cdr3_aa: CSARVGGAGNTIYF
cdr3_length: 20; v_call: TRBV3-1; cdr3_aa: CASSQVLFPPGGTSGNTIYF
cdr3_length: 13; v_call: TRBV11-1; cdr3_aa: CASSLSLGSGYTF
cdr3_length: 13; v_call: TRBV10-3; cdr3_aa: CATQETMNTEAFF
cdr3_length: 12; v_call: TRBV6-1; cdr3_aa: CASSETMGAAYF
cdr3_length: 14; v_call: TRBV2; cdr3_aa: CASSAAGGAGELFF
cdr3_length: 13; v_call: TRBV15; cdr3_aa: CATSGSGELEQFF
cdr3_length: 19; v_call: TRBV20-1; cdr3_aa: CSARDRTRTGLANTGELFF
cdr3_length: 15; v_call: TRBV21-1; cdr3_aa: CASSKVGTVNYGYTF
cdr3_length: 17; v_call: TRBV7-9; cdr3_aa: CAIKQGVEPYLQETQYF
cdr3_length: 15; v_call: TRBV18; cdr3_aa: CASSPDEGRNQPQHF
cdr3_length: 15; v_call: TRBV11-2; cdr3_aa: CASSPLAGENNEQFF
cdr3_length: 13; v_call: TRBV4-2; cdr3_aa: CASTATGGCEQYF
cdr3_length: 12; v_call: TRBV7-2; cdr3_aa: CASTQRTDTQYF
cdr3_length: 13; v_call: TRBV20-1; cdr3_aa: CSARIGSDTEAFF
cdr3_length: 20; v_call: TRBV7-3; cdr3_aa: CASSLIPRTSGGTQQETQYF
cdr3_length: 13; v_call: TRBV5-1; cdr3_aa: CASSLDSLTGYTF
cdr3_length: 12; v_call: TRBV5-1; cdr3_aa: CASSLEGGEAFF
cdr3_length: 13; v_call: TRBV2; cdr3_aa: CASRDRVKETQYF
cdr3_length: 15; v_call: TRBV27; cdr3_aa: CASSLEGHHLYGYTF
cdr3_length: 12; v_call: TRBV12-3/TRBV12-4; cdr3_aa: CASSLGAIEAFF
cdr3_length: 17; v_call: TRBV9; cdr3_aa: CASSVDLPSGVRPEQFF
cdr3_length: 14; v_call: TRBV6-2/TRBV6-3; cdr3_aa: CASSYPVDTGELFF
cdr3_length: 14; v_call: TRBV5-1; cdr3_aa: CASSLRDQNTEAFF